This T cell receptor (beta chain) was found in a study of blood T cells in healthy people across ages. Findings and limits, study-wide: Donor CMV status, an unknown factor, possibly confounded changes in expanded clonotypes. Significant beta diversity loss was already apparent by age about 39, declining roughly linearly.

This clonotype was counted ten times or more. The antigen is unknown. Trimming left V 2 bases short and J 12 bases short, with 14 bases between. The CDR3 totals 12 residues. The germline V gene has CDR1 MNHEY and CDR2 SVGEGT. Primed by a sample-barcoded 5' primer and a J-beta primer mix, a second PCR proceeded for roughly 6 to 12 cycles. A template-switch adaptor that had 12 random nucleotides put a tag on each cDNA molecule. TCRdb processed the 5' RACE reads anew with MiXCR; each CDR3 protein has one entry. The sample has about 1.5 million distinct CDR3 sequences; under 55% are singletons. Sequencing was carried out using blood. The clonotype comes from a woman between 18 and 29 years old in good health. V gene TRBV6-2 or TRBV6-3 combines with J gene TRBJ2-7; D gene uncertain. The CDR3 is CASSYLEFRPYF. Written as DNA, the CDR3 is TGTGCCAGCAGTTACCTAGAGTTCAGGCCGTACTTC.